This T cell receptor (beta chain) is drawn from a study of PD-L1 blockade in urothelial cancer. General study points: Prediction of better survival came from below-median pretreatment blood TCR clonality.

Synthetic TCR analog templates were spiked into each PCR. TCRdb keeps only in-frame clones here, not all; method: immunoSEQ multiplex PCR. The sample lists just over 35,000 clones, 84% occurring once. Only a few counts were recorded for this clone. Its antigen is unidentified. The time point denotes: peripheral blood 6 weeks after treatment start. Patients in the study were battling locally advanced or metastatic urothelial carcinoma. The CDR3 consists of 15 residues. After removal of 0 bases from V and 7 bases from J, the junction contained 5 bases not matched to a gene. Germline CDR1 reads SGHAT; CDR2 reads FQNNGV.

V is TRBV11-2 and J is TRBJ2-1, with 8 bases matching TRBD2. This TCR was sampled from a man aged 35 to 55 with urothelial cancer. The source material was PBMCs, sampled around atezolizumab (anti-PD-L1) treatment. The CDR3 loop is CASSLEYGRGNEQFF. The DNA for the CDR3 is TGTGCCAGCAGCTTAGAATACGGGAGGGGGAATGAGCAGTTCTTC.